This T cell receptor (beta chain) was observed in a study of T cells in Graves' hyperthyroidism and ophthalmopathy. On the basis of clinical symptoms, serum thyroxine and TRAb, thyroid ultrasound and orbital computed tomography, diagnoses were made. Many counts were recorded for this clonotype. The CDR3 has 16 residues. V shed 6 bases and J 4 bases; nucleotides not matched to a gene: 11. Amplified regions were TCR beta CDR3 sequences from RNA transcripts. With the HTBI primer set, the TCR CDR3 went through a first round of RT-PCR. One entry per CDR3 protein results from TCRdb running MiXCR on the multiplex PCR reads. Counted here are approximately 380,000 distinct CDR3 sequences, roughly an eighth occurring once; the ten biggest clones make up 25% to 30%.

V is TRBV12-3 or TRBV12-4 and J is TRBJ2-2, with 7 bases identical to TRBD1. Sequenced input: blood. The receptor comes from a man in his fifties with Graves' ophthalmopathy. CDR3 region: CASSLKRDRLTGELFF. The CDR3, as DNA: TGTGCCAGCAGCCTCAAACGGGACAGACTCACCGGGGAGCTGTTTTTT.